Listed below are T cell receptor beta chains from one sample, sequenced in a study of cytomegalovirus exposure and HLA in healthy donors. Profiled with immunoSEQ multiplex PCR; TCRdb holds only in-frame clones, not every one. The table has about 100,000 clones, around four fifths seen once; the top ten hold about 4.3%. Sequencing was performed on PBMCs. These TCRs come from a middle-aged man in good health and CMV-seronegative. Each CDR3 is given with its conserved first and last residue. Each record gives: J gene, D gene, V gene, clone size, CDR3 protein, CDR3 DNA. The D gene is left open where the match is weak. Size is stated for part of the rows, as once, few or many counts, or as a class when the clone is expanded.

TRBJ1-1	TRBD1	TRBV29-1	.	CSVEEQGYTEAFF	TGCAGCGTTGAAGAACAGGGGTACACTGAAGCTTTCTTT
TRBJ2-5	.	TRBV15	.	CATSRDTGEAETQYF	TGTGCCACCAGCAGAGACACCGGGGAGGCAGAGACCCAGTACTTC
TRBJ1-5	.	TRBV2	.	CASSERPRADQPQHF	TGTGCCAGCAGTGAAAGGCCGCGGGCAGACCAGCCCCAGCATTTT
TRBJ1-6	.	TRBV5-6	.	CASSLDSNSYNSPLHF	TGTGCCAGCAGCTTGGATTCGAACAGCTATAATTCACCCCTCCACTTT
TRBJ1-3	.	TRBV7-9	.	CASSIDSSWAGNTIYF	TGTGCCAGCAGCATAGACAGTTCATGGGCTGGAAACACCATATATTTT
TRBJ1-1	.	TRBV30	.	CAWTTGPSGTEAFF	TGTGCCTGGACCACAGGACCCTCAGGGACTGAAGCTTTCTTT
TRBJ2-1	TRBD2	TRBV11-2	.	CASSLESGGEQFF	TGTGCCAGCAGCTTAGAGTCGGGGGGGGAGCAGTTCTTC
TRBJ1-1	TRBD1	TRBV7-2	.	CASSETGANTEAFF	TGTGCCAGCAGTGAGACAGGGGCTAACACTGAAGCTTTCTTT
TRBJ1-1	.	TRBV6-1	.	CASKAGGNTEAFF	TGTGCCAGCAAAGCGGGGGGGAACACTGAAGCTTTCTTT
TRBJ2-5	TRBD1	TRBV6-5	.	CASSYLGQQETQYF	TGTGCCAGCAGTTATCTGGGACAGCAAGAGACCCAGTACTTC
TRBJ2-3	.	TRBV5-6	.	CASSLVWDFKKGADTQYF	TGTGCCAGCAGCTTGGTCTGGGACTTCAAAAAAGGTGCAGATACGCAGTATTTT
TRBJ2-5	.	TRBV11-2	.	CASSSLRETQYF	TGTGCCAGCAGCTCCCTTCGAGAGACCCAGTACTTC
TRBJ2-2	.	TRBV7-2	.	CASSRQGLFGELFF	TGTGCCAGCAGCCGTCAGGGGTTGTTCGGGGAGCTGTTTTTT
TRBJ1-1	.	TRBV9	.	CASSVARTVNTEAFF	TGTGCCAGCAGCGTAGCAAGGACAGTGAACACTGAAGCTTTCTTT
TRBJ1-4	TRBD1	TRBV18	.	CASSPQGTGSNEKLFF	TGTGCCAGCTCACCACAGGGGACAGGGTCAAATGAAAAACTGTTTTTT
TRBJ2-5	TRBD1	TRBV19	.	CASSNLRDRNQETQYF	TGTGCCAGTAGTAACCTCCGGGACAGGAACCAAGAGACCCAGTACTTC
TRBJ2-5	.	TRBV28	.	CASSFKGAFQETQYF	TGTGCCAGCAGTTTTAAGGGAGCCTTTCAAGAGACCCAGTACTTC
TRBJ2-2	.	TRBV7-3	.	CASSNQANTGELFF	TGTGCCAGCAGCAACCAGGCGAACACCGGGGAGCTGTTTTTT
TRBJ1-2	.	TRBV5-4	few	CASSLLSRAYGYTF	TGTGCCAGCAGCTTATTGTCTCGAGCCTATGGCTACACCTTC
TRBJ2-3	TRBD2	TRBV7-2	.	CASSPSGGASFPSTDTQYF	TGTGCCAGCAGTCCTAGCGGGGGGGCCTCCTTTCCCAGCACAGATACGCAGTATTTT
TRBJ1-1	TRBD1	TRBV7-2	few	CASRSQGAGEAFF	TGTGCCAGCAGATCACAGGGGGCGGGTGAAGCTTTCTTT
TRBJ1-3	.	TRBV14	.	CASSQRESSGNTIYF	TGTGCCAGCAGCCAACGGGAGAGTTCTGGAAACACCATATATTTT
TRBJ1-2	.	TRBV27	.	CASRINYDGFYGYTF	TGTGCCAGCAGGATTAACTACGACGGATTCTATGGCTACACCTTC
TRBJ1-6	TRBD1	TRBV7-9	few	CASSLLLGQGGNSPLHF	TGTGCCAGCAGCTTATTACTCGGACAGGGTGGAAATTCACCCCTCCACTTT
TRBJ1-2	TRBD1	TRBV10-1	.	CASPKTQDRENYGYTF	TGCGCCAGCCCAAAAACCCAGGACAGGGAGAACTATGGCTACACCTTC
TRBJ1-4	.	TRBV6-1	.	CASSEGAGAANEKLFF	TGTGCCAGCAGTGAAGGGGCGGGCGCGGCTAATGAAAAACTGTTTTTT
TRBJ2-3	.	TRBV7-9	.	CSSSLGGAGDTQYF	TGTTCCAGCAGCTTAGGGGGCGCGGGGGATACGCAGTATTTT
TRBJ2-6	.	TRBV7-9	.	CASRISSSGANVLTF	TGTGCCAGCAGAATAAGTAGCTCTGGGGCCAACGTCCTGACTTTC
TRBJ1-4	.	TRBV15	.	CATSRQGSNEKLFF	TGTGCCACCAGCAGACAGGGATCTAATGAAAAACTGTTTTTT
TRBJ2-7	.	TRBV5-1	.	CASSRTSSSYEQYF	TGCGCCAGCAGCCGTACTTCCTCCTCCTACGAGCAGTACTTC
TRBJ2-3	TRBD2	TRBV12-5	.	CASGSGGGGTDTQYF	TGTGCTAGTGGTTCGGGCGGGGGGGGGACAGATACGCAGTATTTT
TRBJ2-5	.	TRBV7-2	.	CASSSPGVWETQYF	TGTGCCAGCAGCTCCCCAGGGGTTTGGGAGACCCAGTACTTC
TRBJ2-1	TRBD2	TRBV6-1	.	CASSGLRSGGPPYNEQFF	TGTGCCAGCAGTGGACTACGTAGCGGGGGGCCTCCCTACAATGAGCAGTTCTTC
TRBJ1-2	.	TRBV6-6	.	CASSRDTDYGYTF	TGTGCCAGCAGTCGGGACACCGACTATGGCTACACCTTC
TRBJ1-1	TRBD1	TRBV5-1	once	CASRTGQGENTEAFF	TGCGCCAGCAGGACCGGACAGGGGGAGAACACTGAAGCTTTCTTT
TRBJ2-2	TRBD2	TRBV6-1	.	CASTKAGGLPGELFF	TGTGCCAGCACGAAGGCGGGGGGGCTACCCGGGGAGCTGTTTTTT
TRBJ1-2	.	TRBV5-4	.	CASSLPTQGNYGYTF	TGTGCCAGCAGCTTGCCCACACAGGGTAACTATGGCTACACCTTC
TRBJ2-7	TRBD2	TRBV29-1	.	CSVNPLAVSYEQYF	TGCAGCGTTAATCCCCTAGCGGTCTCCTACGAGCAGTACTTC
TRBJ1-3	.	TRBV7-9	.	CSGQTESSGNTIYF	TGTTCCGGCCAAACAGAGAGCTCTGGAAACACCATATATTTT
TRBJ2-7	TRBD1	TRBV29-1	few	CSALGTGGHEQYF	TGCAGCGCGCTAGGGACAGGGGGCCACGAGCAGTACTTC
TRBJ1-3	.	TRBV9	few	CASSVVPGSGNTIYF	TGTGCCAGCAGCGTAGTCCCGGGCTCTGGAAACACCATATATTTT
TRBJ1-1	.	TRBV11-2	.	CASSLITPSPGTEAFF	TGTGCCAGCAGCTTAATAACACCCTCCCCGGGCACTGAAGCTTTCTTT